Below are 26 T cell receptor beta chains sequenced from a single sample in a study of OX40 agonist ivuxolimab in advanced cancers. Only in-frame clones appear in the TCRdb table, and some are missing; sequencing was by immunoSEQ multiplex PCR. This table has roughly 80,000 clones, 84% appearing once. This sample comprised CD4+ or CD8+ T cells sorted from blood, obtained in a trial of the OX40 agonist ivuxolimab. These receptors all stem from an adult with an advanced solid tumor such as melanoma, head and neck, liver or kidney cancer.

V and J are TRBV5-6 and TRBJ2-5; possibly TRBD1 for D (6 bases). The CDR3 consists of 16 residues. The germline V gene encodes CDR1 SGHDT and CDR2 YYEEEE. Trimming shortened V by 2 bases and J by 2 bases, and 16 bases separated the two germline ends. This CDR3 reads CASSLTTGSRQETQYF. In DNA form, the CDR3 reads TGTGCCAGCAGCTTAACTACAGGGTCCCGTCAAGAGACCCAGTACTTC.

The CDR3, as DNA: TGCGCCAGCAGCTTGACGGGCAGCCCCACAGATACGCAGTATTTT. It yields the protein CASSLTGSPTDTQYF. The chain uses TRBV5-1 and TRBJ2-3; D ambiguous. Trimming shortened V by 1 base and J by 2 bases, and 11 bases separated the two germline ends. This CDR3 is built from 15 residues. CDR1 is SGHRS, CDR2 YFSETQ, per germline.

The chain carries TRBV5-1 and TRBJ2-5; the D gene is possibly TRBD1 (6 bases). The CDR3 is 13 amino acids. V was shortened by 4 bases and J by 4 bases, with 11 bases between the two germline ends. The germline CDR1 and CDR2 sequences are SGHRS and YFSETQ. CDR3 region: CASSHRVGETQYF. CDR3 nucleotides: TGCGCCAGCAGCCACAGGGTTGGAGAGACCCAGTACTTC.

V usage is TRBV7-3 and J usage is TRBJ1-6; the D is unclear. V was cut by 2 bases and J by 0 bases, with 5 bases left in between. The CDR3 totals 15 residues. The germline gives CDR1 SGHTA, CDR2 FQGTGA. The CDR3 protein is CASSLYSSYNSPLHF. DNA of the CDR3: TGTGCCAGCAGCTTATACAGCTCCTATAATTCACCCCTCCACTTT. Based on the CDR3 plus reference TRBV7-3 and TRBJ1-6, the full variable domain is GAGVSQTPSNKVTEKGKYVELRCDPISGHTALYWYRQSLGQGPEFLIYFQGTGAADDSGLPNDRFFAVRPEGSVSTLKIQRTERGDSAVYLCASSLYSSYNSPLHFGNGTRLTVT.

J is TRBJ2-5 and V is TRBV9; 10 nucleotides line up with TRBD2. There are 16 residues in the CDR3. V shed 2 bases, J shed 5 bases, and the junction held 9 bases outside the gene matches. Germline V lookup: CDR1 SGDLS, CDR2 YYNGEE. The CDR3 DNA reads TGTGCCAGCAGCGTTGGGGGGGCTAGCGGGGGTGAGACCCAGTACTTC. This sequence encodes CASSVGGASGGETQYF.

V usage is TRBV5-4 and J usage is TRBJ2-7; 9 nucleotides line up with TRBD1. Germline V gives CDR1 SGHNT, CDR2 YYREEE (reference sequence). Unmatched junction bases numbered 4, after V lost 0 bases and J lost 3 bases. This CDR3 is 15 amino acids long. The DNA of the CDR3 is TGTGCCAGCAGCTTGGGGGGACAGGGCTTCTACGAGCAGTACTTC. Protein sequence: CASSLGGQGFYEQYF.

This clone has more than one count but fewer than ten. This sequence joins TRBV18 and TRBJ2-7, with D tentatively TRBD2 (6 bases). Germline V gene data show CDR1 as KGHSH and CDR2 as LQKENI. The V and J ends lost 1 base and 5 bases respectively, with 15 bases between them. CDR3 size: 15 residues. The CDR3 reads CASSPRKAGYNEQYF. The CDR3 nucleotides read TGTGCCAGCTCACCACGGAAGGCGGGGTACAACGAGCAGTACTTC.

The gene calls are TRBV5-1 and TRBJ1-1; 12 nucleotides line up with TRBD1. CDR1 and CDR2 from the germline V gene are SGHRS and YFSETQ. Trimming cost V 5 bases and J 4 bases; bases outside gene matches: 9. The CDR3 has 16 residues. The CDR3 loop reads CASSAGTGGRGTEAFF. As DNA, the CDR3 is TGCGCCAGCAGTGCTGGGACAGGGGGCAGGGGCACTGAAGCTTTCTTT. Filled out from reference TRBV5-1 and TRBJ1-1, the complete variable domain reads KAGVTQTPRYLIKTRGQQVTLSCSPISGHRSVSWYQQTPGQGLQFLFEYFSETQRNKGNFPGRFSGRQFSNSRSEMNVSTLELGDSALYLCASSAGTGGRGTEAFFGQGTRLTVV.

CDR3 residues: CASSSTPVAYGYTF. In nucleotides, the CDR3 is TGTGCCAGCAGTTCGACCCCGGTCGCCTATGGCTACACCTTC. This sequence joins TRBV28 and TRBJ1-2, with D uncertain. V was pared by 4 bases and J by 4 bases, with 13 bases between. The CDR3 length is 14 residues. Per the germline V gene, CDR1 is MDHEN and CDR2 is SYDVKM.

The V call is TRBV5-1, the J call TRBJ1-1; D unresolved. This CDR3 is 14 amino acids long. Germline V CDR1 and CDR2: SGHRS, YFSETQ. The V gene lost 0 bases and the J gene lost 4 bases, with 10 bases spanning the gap. CDR3 residues: CASSLDSPRTEAFF. CDR3 bases: TGCGCCAGCAGCTTGGACAGCCCCCGCACTGAAGCTTTCTTT.

This rearrangement joins TRBV4-2 to TRBJ2-2, with D possibly being TRBD1 (5 bases). Trimming took off 0 bases at V and 0 bases at J, with 11 bases between the two ends. Germline loops: CDR1 LGHNA, CDR2 YNFKEQ. The CDR3 consists of 17 residues. The CDR3 protein is CASSQEPATANTGELFF. DNA for the CDR3: TGTGCCAGCAGCCAAGAACCCGCGACAGCGAACACCGGGGAGCTGTTTTTT.

This clone was picked up one time. This chain connects TRBV18 to TRBJ2-3; a possible D gene is TRBD1 (5 bases). The CDR3 covers 13 residues. CDR1 KGHSH and CDR2 LQKENI come from the germline V gene. Trimming shortened V by 4 bases and J by 3 bases, and 8 bases separated the two germline ends. The DNA for the CDR3 is TGTGCCAGCTCACTCTCAGGGACAGATACGCAGTATTTT. Residues: CASSLSGTDTQYF.

J is TRBJ2-2 and V is TRBV9; TRBD1 aligns across 7 bases. CDR3 size: 18 residues. Germline assignment: CDR1 SGDLS and CDR2 YYNGEE. V lost 4 bases to trimming and J lost 3 bases; unmatched junction nucleotides: 15. The CDR3 DNA reads TGTGCCAGCAGCCCCGGGACAGCCGGCGATTATCACACCGGGGAGCTGTTTTTT. Protein: CASSPGTAGDYHTGELFF.

The gene calls are TRBV19 and TRBJ2-3; 11 bases fit TRBD2. Trimming took 1 base from V and 3 from J; bases not matched to a gene: 3. CDR1 is LNHDA and CDR2 is SQIVND in the germline V gene (reference sequence). This CDR3 has 16 residues. CDR3 coding DNA: TGTGCCAGTAGTATAGTAGCGGGAGGGCCAACAGATACGCAGTATTTT. This codes for CASSIVAGGPTDTQYF.

Remarks on this clone: The same CDR3 can be traced to other DNA sequences in this sample. This chain connects TRBV4-3 to TRBJ1-1; D ambiguous. Germline V gene data show CDR1 as LGHNA and CDR2 as YSLEER. The CDR3 contains 13 residues. The V gene lost 0 bases and the J gene lost 2 bases, with 4 bases spanning the gap. CDR3 nucleotides: TGCGCCAGCAGCCAAGACCGAAACACTGAAGCTTTCTTT. The encoded protein is CASSQDRNTEAFF.

The J gene is TRBJ1-1, the V gene TRBV29-1; 9 bases align to TRBD1. Germline CDR1 and CDR2: SQVTM and ANQGSEA. The CDR3 runs to 14 residues. V was pared by 7 bases and J by 1 base, with 7 bases of the junction left unmatched. CDR3 DNA: TGCAGCGCACAGGGGGCTCCGCCGAACACTGAAGCTTTCTTT. Its protein is CSAQGAPPNTEAFF.

Comment on this clone: The same CDR3 arises from other DNA sequences in this sample as well. V usage is TRBV4-3 and J usage is TRBJ1-1; the match to TRBD1 covers 7 bases. V gave up 6 bases and J gave up 1 base; unmatched junction bases: 2. Germline V gene sequence: CDR1 LGHNA, CDR2 YSLEER. The CDR3 has 13 amino acids. The CDR3: CASRGQPNTEAFF. CDR3 sequence (DNA): TGCGCCAGCAGGGGACAGCCGAACACTGAAGCTTTCTTT.

This chain uses TRBV27 with TRBJ2-1; D is unclear. In germline, CDR1 is MNHEY, CDR2 SMNVEV (reference sequence). This CDR3 comprises 11 residues. The V and J ends lost 8 bases and 2 bases respectively, with 4 bases between them. The CDR3 nucleotides are TGTGCCAGCGCTACCTACAATGAGCAGTTCTTC. It codes for CASATYNEQFF.

The chain recombines TRBV5-1 with TRBJ1-4; D not resolved. The CDR3 extends over 16 amino acids. Germline values: CDR1 SGHRS, CDR2 YFSETQ. V lost 4 bases, J lost 7 bases, and 20 bases lay in between. The CDR3 spells CASSESFLGSGEKLFF. The CDR3 coding sequence is TGCGCCAGCAGCGAAAGTTTTTTAGGATCCGGTGAAAAACTGTTTTTT.

The V call is TRBV7-2, the J call TRBJ1-2; D remains ambiguous. The CDR3 totals 14 residues. The germline V gene has CDR1 SGHTA and CDR2 FQGNSA. Trimming shortened V by 1 base and J by 4 bases, and 10 bases separated the two germline ends. CDR3 nucleotides: TGTGCCAGCAGCTTAGGCATGGATATCTATGGCTACACCTTC. Protein product: CASSLGMDIYGYTF.

The V and J genes are TRBV5-1 and TRBJ1-5; no firm D call. Germline V gene sequence: CDR1 SGHRS, CDR2 YFSETQ. Trimming shortened V by 4 bases and J by 1 base, and 9 bases separated the two germline ends. The CDR3 spans 14 residues. The CDR3, as DNA: TGCGCCAGCAGCCTCGGACCGAGCAATCAGCCCCAGCATTTT. Its protein is CASSLGPSNQPQHF.

J is TRBJ2-2 and V is TRBV5-1, with 16 bases matching TRBD2. Germline values: CDR1 SGHRS, CDR2 YFSETQ. The CDR3 has 18 amino acids. With V trimmed by 2 bases and J by 5 bases, 6 bases remained unmatched. The CDR3 sequence is CASSFDPGLAGGTGELFF. As DNA, the CDR3 is TGCGCCAGCAGCTTTGACCCGGGACTAGCGGGAGGGACCGGGGAGCTGTTTTTT.

CDR3 nucleotide sequence: TGTGCCACCCTCCGGACAGACGCGGGTCAGCCCCAGCATTTT. Encoded protein: CATLRTDAGQPQHF. The gene calls are TRBV28 and TRBJ1-5; D might be TRBD1 (6 bases). Trimming stripped 10 bases from V and 6 bases from J, with 19 bases between. Looked up from germline, CDR1 is MDHEN and CDR2 is SYDVKM. The CDR3 length is 14 residues.

The chain carries TRBV28 and TRBJ1-6, with D unclear. Germline values: CDR1 MDHEN, CDR2 SYDVKM. Trimming shortened V by 1 base and J by 8 bases, and 15 bases separated the two germline ends. This CDR3 has 16 residues. The CDR3 protein is CASSLYKGFRDSPLHF. Here the CDR3 DNA reads TGTGCCAGCAGTTTATATAAAGGTTTTCGGGATTCACCCCTCCACTTT.

The rearrangement links TRBV9 to TRBJ2-7; D assignment may be TRBD1 or TRBD2 (5 bases each). Germline CDR1 SGDLS, CDR2 YYNGEE. The CDR3 loop spans 14 amino acids. The V and J ends lost 5 bases and 3 bases respectively, with 15 bases between them. CDR3 DNA: TGTGCCAGCAGTCTGGGACGGAGAGACTACGAGCAGTACTTC. Residues: CASSLGRRDYEQYF.

The genes are TRBV11-1 and TRBJ2-1, with 10 bases aligning to TRBD2. The CDR3 is 17 amino acids. Germline CDR1 is SGHAT and CDR2 is FQDESV (reference sequence). J lost 0 bases, V lost 4 bases, and 6 bases had no gene match. The chain's CDR3 is CASSSTLAGSSYNEQFF. CDR3 DNA: TGTGCCAGCAGCTCGACACTAGCGGGGAGCTCCTACAATGAGCAGTTCTTC.